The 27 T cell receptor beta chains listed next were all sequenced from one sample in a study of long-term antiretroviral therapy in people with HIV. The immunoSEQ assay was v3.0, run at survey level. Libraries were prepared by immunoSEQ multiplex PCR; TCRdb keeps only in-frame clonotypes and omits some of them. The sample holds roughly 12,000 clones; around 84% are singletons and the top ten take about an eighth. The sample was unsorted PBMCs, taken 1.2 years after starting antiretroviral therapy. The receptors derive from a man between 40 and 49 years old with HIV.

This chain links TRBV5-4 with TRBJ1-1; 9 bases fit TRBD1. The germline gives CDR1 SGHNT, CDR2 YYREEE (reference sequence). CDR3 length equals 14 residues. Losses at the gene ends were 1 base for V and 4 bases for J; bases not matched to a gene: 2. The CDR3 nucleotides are TGTGCCAGCAGCTTGCGGACAGGGGTCACTGAAGCTTTCTTT. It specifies CASSLRTGVTEAFF. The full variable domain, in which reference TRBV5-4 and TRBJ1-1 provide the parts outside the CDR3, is ETGVTQSPTHLIKTRGQQVTLRCSSQSGHNTVSWYQQALGQGPQFIFQYYREEENGRGNFPPRFSGLQFPNYSSELNVNALELDDSALYLCASSLRTGVTEAFFGQGTRLTVV.

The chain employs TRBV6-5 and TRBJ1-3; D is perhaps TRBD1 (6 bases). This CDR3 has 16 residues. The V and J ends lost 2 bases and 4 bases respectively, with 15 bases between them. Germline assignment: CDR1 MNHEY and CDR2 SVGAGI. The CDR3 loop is CASSYATGGSGNTIYF. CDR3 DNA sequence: TGTGCCAGCAGTTACGCGACGGGGGGCTCAGGAAACACCATATATTTT.

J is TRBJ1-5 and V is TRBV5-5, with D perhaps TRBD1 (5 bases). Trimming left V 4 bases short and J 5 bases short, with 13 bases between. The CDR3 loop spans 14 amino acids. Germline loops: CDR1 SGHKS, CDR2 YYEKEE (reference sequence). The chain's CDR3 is CASSQWGGDQPQHF. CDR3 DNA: TGTGCCAGCAGCCAGTGGGGGGGGGATCAGCCCCAGCATTTT.

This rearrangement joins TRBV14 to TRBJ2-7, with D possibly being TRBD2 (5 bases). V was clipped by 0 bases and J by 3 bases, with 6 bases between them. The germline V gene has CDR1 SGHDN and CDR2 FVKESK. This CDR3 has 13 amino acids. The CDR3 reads CASSQDRGYEQYF. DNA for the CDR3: TGTGCCAGCAGCCAAGATCGGGGCTACGAGCAGTACTTC.

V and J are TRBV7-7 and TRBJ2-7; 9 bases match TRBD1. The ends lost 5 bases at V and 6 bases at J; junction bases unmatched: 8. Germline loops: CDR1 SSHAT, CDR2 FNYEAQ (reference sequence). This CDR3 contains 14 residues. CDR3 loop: CASSPGQGFPEQYF. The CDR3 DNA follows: TGTGCCAGCAGCCCGGGACAGGGCTTTCCCGAGCAGTACTTC.

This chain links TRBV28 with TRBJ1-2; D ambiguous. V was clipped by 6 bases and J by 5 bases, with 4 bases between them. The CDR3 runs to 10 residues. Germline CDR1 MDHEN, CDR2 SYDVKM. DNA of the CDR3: TGTGCCAGCAGCCATTATGGCTACACCTTC. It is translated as CASSHYGYTF.

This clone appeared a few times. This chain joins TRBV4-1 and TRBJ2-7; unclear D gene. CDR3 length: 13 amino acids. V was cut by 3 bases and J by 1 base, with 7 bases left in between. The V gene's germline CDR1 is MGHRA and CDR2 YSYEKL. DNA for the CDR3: TGCGCCAGCAGCCAGACGATTTCCTACGAGCAGTACTTC. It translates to CASSQTISYEQYF.

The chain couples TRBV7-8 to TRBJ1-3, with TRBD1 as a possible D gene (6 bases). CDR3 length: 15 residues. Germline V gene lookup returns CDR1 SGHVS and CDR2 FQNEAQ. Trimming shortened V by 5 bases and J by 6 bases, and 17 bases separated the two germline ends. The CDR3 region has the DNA TGTGCCAGCAGCCCGGACCAGGGGCTGGAAAACACCATATATTTT. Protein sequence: CASSPDQGLENTIYF. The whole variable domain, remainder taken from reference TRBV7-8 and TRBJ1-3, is GAGVSQSPRYKVAKRGQDVALRCDPISGHVSLFWYQQALGQGPEFLTYFQNEAQLDKSGLPSDRFFAERPEGSVSTLKIQRTQQEDSAVYLCASSPDQGLENTIYFGEGSWLTVV.

The DNA for the CDR3 is TGTGCCTGGAGTCCAACTCCGGGACAGTTCATCCTTCCTGGAAACACCATATATTTT. Residues: CAWSPTPGQFILPGNTIYF. The chain joins TRBV30 to TRBJ1-3, with 7 bases that match TRBD1. This CDR3 has 19 amino acids. V dropped 2 bases and J dropped 2; count of bases not matched to a gene: 18. Germline V gene lookup returns CDR1 GTSNPN and CDR2 SVGIG (reference sequence).

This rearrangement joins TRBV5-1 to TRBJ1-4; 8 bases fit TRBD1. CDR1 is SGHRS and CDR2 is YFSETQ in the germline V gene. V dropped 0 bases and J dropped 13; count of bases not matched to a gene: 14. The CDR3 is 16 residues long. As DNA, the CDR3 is TGCGCCAGCAGCTTGGGAACAGGGGGGCTGAATGAAGGACTGTTTTTT. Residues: CASSLGTGGLNEGLFF.

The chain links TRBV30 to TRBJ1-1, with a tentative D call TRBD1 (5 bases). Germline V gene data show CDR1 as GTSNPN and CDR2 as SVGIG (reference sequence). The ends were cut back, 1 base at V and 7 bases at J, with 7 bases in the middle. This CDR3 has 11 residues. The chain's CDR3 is CAWSERGEAFF. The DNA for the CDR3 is TGTGCCTGGAGTGAGAGGGGTGAAGCTTTCTTT. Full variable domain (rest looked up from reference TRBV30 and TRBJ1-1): SQTIHQWPATLVQPVGSPLSLECTVEGTSNPNLYWYRQAAGRGLQLLFYSVGIGQISSEVPQNLSASRPQDRQFILSSKKLLLSDSGFYLCAWSERGEAFFGQGTRLTVV.

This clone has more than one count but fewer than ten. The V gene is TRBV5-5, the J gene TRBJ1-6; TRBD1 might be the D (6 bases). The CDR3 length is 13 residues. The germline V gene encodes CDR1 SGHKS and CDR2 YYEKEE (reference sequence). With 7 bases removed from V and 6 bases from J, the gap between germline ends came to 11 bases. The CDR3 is CASAGHPNSPLHF. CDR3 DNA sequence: TGTGCCAGCGCGGGACACCCTAATTCACCCCTCCACTTT.

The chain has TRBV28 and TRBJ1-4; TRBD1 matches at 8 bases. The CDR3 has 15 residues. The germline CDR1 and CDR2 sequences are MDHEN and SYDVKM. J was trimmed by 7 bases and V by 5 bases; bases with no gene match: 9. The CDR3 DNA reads TGTGCCAGCAGTACAATAGGACAGGGTATTGAAAAACTGTTTTTT. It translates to CASSTIGQGIEKLFF.

The CDR3 DNA follows: TGTGCCAGCAGTGGGGGGTGGGACACCGGGGAGCTGTTTTTT. Translated: CASSGGWDTGELFF. J is TRBJ2-2 and V is TRBV6-1, with D perhaps TRBD1 or TRBD2 (5 bases each). Trimming stripped 4 bases from V and 3 bases from J, with 9 bases between. The CDR3 has 14 residues. Per germline, CDR1 MNHNS and CDR2 SASEGT.

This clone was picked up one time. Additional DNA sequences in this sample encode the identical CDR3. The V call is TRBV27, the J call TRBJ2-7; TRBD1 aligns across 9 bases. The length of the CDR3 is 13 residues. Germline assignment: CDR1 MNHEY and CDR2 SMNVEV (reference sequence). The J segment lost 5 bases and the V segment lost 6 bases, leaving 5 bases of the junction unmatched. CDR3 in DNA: TGTGCCAGCAGAACAGGGGGCGTCAACGAGCAGTACTTC. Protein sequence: CASRTGGVNEQYF.

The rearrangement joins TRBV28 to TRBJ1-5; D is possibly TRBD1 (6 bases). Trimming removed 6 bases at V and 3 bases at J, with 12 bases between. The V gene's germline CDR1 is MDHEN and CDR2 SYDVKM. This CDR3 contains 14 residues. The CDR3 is CASSYGQPNQPQHF. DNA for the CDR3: TGTGCCAGCAGCTACGGACAGCCCAATCAGCCCCAGCATTTT.

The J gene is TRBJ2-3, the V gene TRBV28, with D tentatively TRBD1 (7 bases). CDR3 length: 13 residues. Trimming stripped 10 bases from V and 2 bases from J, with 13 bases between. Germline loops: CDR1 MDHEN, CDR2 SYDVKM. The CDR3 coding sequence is TGTGCCACCCAGGGGGGTTCCACAGATACGCAGTATTTT. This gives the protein CATQGGSTDTQYF.

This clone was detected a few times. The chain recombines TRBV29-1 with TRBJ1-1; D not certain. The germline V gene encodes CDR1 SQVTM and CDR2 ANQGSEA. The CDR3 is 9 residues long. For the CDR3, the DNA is TGCAGTGATAGGACCGAAGCTTTCTTT. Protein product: CSDRTEAFF.

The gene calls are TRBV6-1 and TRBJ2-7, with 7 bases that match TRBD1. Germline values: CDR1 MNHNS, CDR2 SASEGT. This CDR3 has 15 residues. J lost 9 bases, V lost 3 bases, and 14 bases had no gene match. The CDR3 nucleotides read TGTGCCAGCAGTGACAGGGACAGACCCCTTAGAGGGCAGTACTTC. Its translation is CASSDRDRPLRGQYF.

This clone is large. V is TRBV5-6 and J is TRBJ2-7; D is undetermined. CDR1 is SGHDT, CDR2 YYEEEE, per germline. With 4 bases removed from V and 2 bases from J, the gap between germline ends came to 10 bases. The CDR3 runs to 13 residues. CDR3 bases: TGTGCCAGCAGCGTGGACGGACCCTACGAGCAGTACTTC. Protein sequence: CASSVDGPYEQYF.

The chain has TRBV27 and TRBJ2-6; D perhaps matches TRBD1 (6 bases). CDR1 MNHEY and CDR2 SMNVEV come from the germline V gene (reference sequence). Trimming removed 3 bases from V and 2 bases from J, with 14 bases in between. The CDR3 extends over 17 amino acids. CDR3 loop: CASSFRQAVTGANVLTF. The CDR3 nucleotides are TGTGCCAGCAGTTTTAGACAGGCAGTTACTGGGGCCAACGTCCTGACTTTC.

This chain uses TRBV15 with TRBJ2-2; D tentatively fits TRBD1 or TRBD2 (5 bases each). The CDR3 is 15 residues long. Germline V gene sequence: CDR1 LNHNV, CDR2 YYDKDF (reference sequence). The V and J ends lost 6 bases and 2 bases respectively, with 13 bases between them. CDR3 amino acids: CATRRDGSNTGELFF. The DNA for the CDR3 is TGTGCCACCAGGAGGGACGGATCCAACACCGGGGAGCTGTTTTTT.

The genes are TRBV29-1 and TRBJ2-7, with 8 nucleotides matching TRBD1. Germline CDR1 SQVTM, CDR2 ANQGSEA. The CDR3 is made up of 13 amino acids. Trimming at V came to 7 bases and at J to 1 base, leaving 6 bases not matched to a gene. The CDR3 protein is CSAEGQASYEQYF. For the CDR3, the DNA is TGCAGCGCCGAGGGACAGGCTTCCTACGAGCAGTACTTC.

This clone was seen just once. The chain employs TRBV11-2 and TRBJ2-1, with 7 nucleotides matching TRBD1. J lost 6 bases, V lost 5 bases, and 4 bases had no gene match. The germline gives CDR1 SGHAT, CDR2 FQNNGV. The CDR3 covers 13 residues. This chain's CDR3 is CASSPDRTNEQFF. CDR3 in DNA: TGTGCCAGCAGCCCGGACAGGACCAATGAGCAGTTCTTC.

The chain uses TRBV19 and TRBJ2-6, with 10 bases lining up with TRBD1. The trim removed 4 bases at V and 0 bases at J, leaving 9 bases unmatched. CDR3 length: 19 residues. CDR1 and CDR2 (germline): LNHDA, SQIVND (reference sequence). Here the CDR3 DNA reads TGTGCCAGTAGTACAAGTCTGGGACAGGGGTTCTCTGGGGCCAACGTCCTGACTTTC. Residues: CASSTSLGQGFSGANVLTF.

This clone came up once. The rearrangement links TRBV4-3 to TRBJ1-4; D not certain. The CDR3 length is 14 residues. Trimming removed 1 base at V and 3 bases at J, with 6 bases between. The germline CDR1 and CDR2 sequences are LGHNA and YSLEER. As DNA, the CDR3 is TGCGCCAGCAGCCAAGCTAGGGCTAATGAAAAACTGTTTTTT. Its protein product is CASSQARANEKLFF.

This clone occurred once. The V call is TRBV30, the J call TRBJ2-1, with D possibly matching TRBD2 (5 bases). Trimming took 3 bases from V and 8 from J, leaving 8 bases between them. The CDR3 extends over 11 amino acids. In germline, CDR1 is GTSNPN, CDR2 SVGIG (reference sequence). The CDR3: CAWRDLDEQFF. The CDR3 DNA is TGTGCCTGGAGGGACTTGGATGAGCAGTTCTTC.